Listed below are T cell receptor beta chains from one sample, sequenced in a study of regulatory T cells in long-lasting Graves disease. TCRdb analysed the multiplex PCR reads with MiXCR anew, one entry per CDR3 protein. In the table there are around 250,000 distinct CDR3 sequences, 18% of which are singletons. This sample also belongs to another study, concerning T cells in Graves' hyperthyroidism and ophthalmopathy.

The sample in question was peripheral blood mononuclear cells (PBMCs), obtained at new diagnosis, from a patient treated with antithyroid drugs. The receptor source for this set is a woman in her 30s with Graves disease. Each CDR3 is given with its conserved first and last residue. Each record gives: V gene, J gene, clone size, CDR3 protein. Clone size appears in some rows only: once, few, many, or a class for an expanded clone.

TRBV19,TRBJ1-2,many,CASADRGLYGYTF
TRBV2,TRBJ1-1,many,CASRANEAFF
TRBV9,TRBJ1-6,many,CASSVDGVTGDSPLHF
TRBV7-9,TRBJ1-1,many,CASRHGTGGNTEAFF
TRBV5-1,TRBJ2-1,many,CASSLLAGGGNEQFF
TRBV20-1,TRBJ2-3,NA,CSARPGQIGTDTQYF
TRBV4-2,TRBJ1-3,many,CASSQTDISGTVSGNTIYF
TRBV2,TRBJ2-7,NA,CASSQGQSAYEQYF
TRBV18,TRBJ2-2,NA,CASSLNARSMNTGELFF
TRBV7-8,TRBJ2-7,many,CASSLAGSSEQYF
TRBV7-2,TRBJ2-1,many,CASSLAGTGRYNEQFF
TRBV12-3/TRBV12-4,TRBJ1-2,few,CATEDSSSGYGYTF
TRBV5-4,TRBJ2-1,many,CASSLHNEQFF
TRBV4-2,TRBJ1-5,many,CASSQGLYSNQPQHF
TRBV2,TRBJ1-5,many,CASTGQGSNQPQHF
TRBV27,TRBJ1-2,NA,CASSFLGNSDGYTF
TRBV2,TRBJ2-7,many,CASSDVKGTYEQYF
TRBV28,TRBJ2-1,many,CASSLGGVSGEQFF
TRBV9,TRBJ1-1,many,CASSPRPIVNTEAFF
TRBV20-1,TRBJ1-2,many,CSATGQGDGYTF